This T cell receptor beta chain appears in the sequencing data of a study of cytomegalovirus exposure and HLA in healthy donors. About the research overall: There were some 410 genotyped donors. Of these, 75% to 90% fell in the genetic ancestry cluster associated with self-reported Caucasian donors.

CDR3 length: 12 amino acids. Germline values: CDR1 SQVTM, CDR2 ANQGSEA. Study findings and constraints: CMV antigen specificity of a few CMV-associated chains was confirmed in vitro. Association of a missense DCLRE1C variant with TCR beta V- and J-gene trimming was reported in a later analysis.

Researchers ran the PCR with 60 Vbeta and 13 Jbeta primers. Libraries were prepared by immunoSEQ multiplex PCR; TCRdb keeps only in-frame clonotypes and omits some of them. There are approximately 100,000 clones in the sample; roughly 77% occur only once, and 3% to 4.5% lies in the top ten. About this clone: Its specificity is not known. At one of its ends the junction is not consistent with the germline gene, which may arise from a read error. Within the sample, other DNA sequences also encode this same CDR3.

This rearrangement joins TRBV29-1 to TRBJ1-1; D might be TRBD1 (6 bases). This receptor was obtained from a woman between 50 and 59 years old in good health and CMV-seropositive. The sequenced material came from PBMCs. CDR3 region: CSVPQGNTEAFF. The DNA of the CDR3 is TGTAGCGTTCCACAGGGGAACACTGAAGCTTTCTTT.